This T cell receptor beta chain was sequenced in a study of cytomegalovirus exposure and HLA in healthy donors. Overall study: Among the roughly 400 genotyped donors, 70% to 90% were placed in the Caucasian-associated ancestry cluster.

The count of this clone is one. Its antigen is as yet unknown. Trimming removed 5 bases at V and 4 bases at J, with 8 bases between. In germline, CDR1 is LNHDA, CDR2 SQIVND (reference sequence). The CDR3 has 12 amino acids. Findings and limits, study-wide: Reportedly, cytomegalovirus status was diagnosed with high sensitivity and specificity. Donor immune exposure was known only as CMV serostatus.

The PCR used 60 Vbeta and 13 Jbeta primers. Sequencing used immunoSEQ multiplex PCR; TCRdb keeps in-frame clones, though not all of them. This sample has 150,000 to 200,000 clones, with approximately 81% found just once. This sequence joins TRBV19 and TRBJ1-2, with D perhaps TRBD1 (5 bases). The clonotype was recovered from a woman aged 45-59 years in good health and CMV-seronegative. Specimen: PBMCs. In DNA, the CDR3 is TGTGCCAGTAGTGCCCAGGGCTATGGCTACACCTTC. Translation: CASSAQGYGYTF.